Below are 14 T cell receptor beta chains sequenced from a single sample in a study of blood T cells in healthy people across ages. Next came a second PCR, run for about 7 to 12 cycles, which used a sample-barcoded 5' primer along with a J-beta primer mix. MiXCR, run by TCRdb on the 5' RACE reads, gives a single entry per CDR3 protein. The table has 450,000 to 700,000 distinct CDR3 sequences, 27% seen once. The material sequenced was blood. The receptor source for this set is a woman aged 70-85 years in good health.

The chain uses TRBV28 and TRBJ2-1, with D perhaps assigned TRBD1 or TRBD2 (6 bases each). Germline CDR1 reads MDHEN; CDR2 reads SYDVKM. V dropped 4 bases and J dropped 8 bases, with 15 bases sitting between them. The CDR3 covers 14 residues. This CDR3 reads CASSSSGGPYEQFF. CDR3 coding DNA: TGTGCCAGCAGTTCCTCCGGGGGCCCTTATGAGCAGTTCTTC.

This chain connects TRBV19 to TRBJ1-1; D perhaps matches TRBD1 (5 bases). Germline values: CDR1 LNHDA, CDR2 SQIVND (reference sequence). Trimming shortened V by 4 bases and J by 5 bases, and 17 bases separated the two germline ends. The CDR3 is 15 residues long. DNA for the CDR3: TGTGCCAGTAGTACCCCGTTAAGGGGAGAAACTGAAGCTTTCTTT. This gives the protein CASSTPLRGETEAFF.

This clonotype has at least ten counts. CDR3: CASSLGGAYQPQHF. The DNA of the CDR3 is TGTGCCAGCAGCTTAGGGGGGGCGTATCAGCCCCAGCATTTT. The chain carries TRBV13 and TRBJ1-5, with D possibly matching TRBD1 (6 bases). With 0 bases removed from V and 5 bases from J, the gap between germline ends came to 8 bases. CDR1 and CDR2 from the germline V gene are PRHDT and FYEKMQ (reference sequence). This CDR3 region has 14 residues. The full variable domain, with the rest looked up from reference TRBV13 and TRBJ1-5, is AAGVIQSPRHLIKEKRETATLKCYPIPRHDTVYWYQQGPGQDPQFLISFYEKMQSDKGSIPDRFSAQQFSDYHSELNMSSLELGDSALYFCASSLGGAYQPQHFGDGTRLSIL.

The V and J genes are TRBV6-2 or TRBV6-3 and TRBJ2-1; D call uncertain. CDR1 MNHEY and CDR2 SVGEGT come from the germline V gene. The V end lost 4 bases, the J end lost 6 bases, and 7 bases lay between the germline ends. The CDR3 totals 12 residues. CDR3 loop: CASSFGRNEQFF. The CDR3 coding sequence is TGTGCCAGCAGTTTCGGCCGCAATGAGCAGTTCTTC.

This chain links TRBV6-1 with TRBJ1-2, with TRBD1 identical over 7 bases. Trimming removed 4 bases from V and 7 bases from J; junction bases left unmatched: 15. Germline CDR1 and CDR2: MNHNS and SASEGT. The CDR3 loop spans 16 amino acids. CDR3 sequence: CASSAVRTGFWRGYTF. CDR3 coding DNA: TGTGCCAGCAGTGCTGTCCGGACAGGTTTTTGGCGTGGCTACACCTTC.

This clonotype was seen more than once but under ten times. CDR3 in amino acids: CATRQGAMETQYF. The CDR3 DNA sequence: TGTGCCACCCGACAGGGGGCTATGGAGACCCAGTACTTC. The J gene is TRBJ2-5, the V gene TRBV5-5; 10 nucleotides match TRBD1. V shed 9 bases and J 5 bases; nucleotides not matched to a gene: 7. The CDR3 totals 13 residues. The germline V gene encodes CDR1 SGHKS and CDR2 YYEKEE (reference sequence).

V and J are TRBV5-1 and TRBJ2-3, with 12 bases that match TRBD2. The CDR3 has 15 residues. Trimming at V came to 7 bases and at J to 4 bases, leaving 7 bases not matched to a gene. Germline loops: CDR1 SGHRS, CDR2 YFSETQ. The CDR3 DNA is TGCGCCAGCGTACTAGCGGGGGGACGCGCAGATACGCAGTATTTT. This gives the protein CASVLAGGRADTQYF. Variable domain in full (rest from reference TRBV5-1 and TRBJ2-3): KAGVTQTPRYLIKTRGQQVTLSCSPISGHRSVSWYQQTPGQGLQFLFEYFSETQRNKGNFPGRFSGRQFSNSRSEMNVSTLELGDSALYLCASVLAGGRADTQYFGPGTRLTVL.

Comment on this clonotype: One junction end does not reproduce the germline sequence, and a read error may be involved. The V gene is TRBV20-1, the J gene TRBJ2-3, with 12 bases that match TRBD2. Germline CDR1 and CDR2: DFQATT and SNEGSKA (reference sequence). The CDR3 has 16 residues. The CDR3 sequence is CGARRLAGASTDTQYF. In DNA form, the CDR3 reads TGCGGTGCTAGGAGACTAGCGGGGGCCAGCACAGATACGCAGTATTTT.

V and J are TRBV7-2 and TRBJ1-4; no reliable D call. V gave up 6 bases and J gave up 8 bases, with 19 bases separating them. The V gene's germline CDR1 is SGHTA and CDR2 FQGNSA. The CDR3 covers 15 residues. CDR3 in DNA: TGTGCCAGCAGTCGAGTGACCGCCTATAACGAAAAACTGTTTTTT. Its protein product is CASSRVTAYNEKLFF. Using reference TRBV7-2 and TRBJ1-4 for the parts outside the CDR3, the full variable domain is GAGVSQSPSNKVTEKGKDVELRCDPISGHTALYWYRQSLGQGLEFLIYFQGNSAPDKSGLPSDRFSAERTGGSVSTLTIQRTQQEDSAVYLCASSRVTAYNEKLFFGSGTQLSVL.

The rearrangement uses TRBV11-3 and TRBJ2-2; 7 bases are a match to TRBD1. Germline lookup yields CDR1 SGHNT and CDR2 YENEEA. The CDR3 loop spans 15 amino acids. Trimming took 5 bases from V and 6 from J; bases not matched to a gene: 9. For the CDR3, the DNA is TGTGCCAGCAGCCCAGACAGGGATTCCGCCGGGGAGCTGTTTTTT. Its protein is CASSPDRDSAGELFF.

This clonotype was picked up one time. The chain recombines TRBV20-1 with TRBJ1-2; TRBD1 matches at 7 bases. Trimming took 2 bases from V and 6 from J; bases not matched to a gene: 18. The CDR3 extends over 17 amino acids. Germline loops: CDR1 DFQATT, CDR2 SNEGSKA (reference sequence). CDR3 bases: TGCAGTGCTAGATTCCACCGGGGACAGACTAGTTATAATGGCTACACCTTC. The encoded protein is CSARFHRGQTSYNGYTF.

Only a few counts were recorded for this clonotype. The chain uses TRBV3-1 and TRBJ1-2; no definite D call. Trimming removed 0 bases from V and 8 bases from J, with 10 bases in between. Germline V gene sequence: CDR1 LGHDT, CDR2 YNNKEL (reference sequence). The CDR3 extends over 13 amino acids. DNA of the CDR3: TGTGCCAGCAGCCAAGATCTTGCCCGGGGCTACACCTTC. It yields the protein CASSQDLARGYTF.

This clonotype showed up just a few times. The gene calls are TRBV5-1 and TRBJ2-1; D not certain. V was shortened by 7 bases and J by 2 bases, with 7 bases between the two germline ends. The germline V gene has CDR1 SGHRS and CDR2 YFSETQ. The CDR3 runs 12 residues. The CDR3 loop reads CASSQAYNEQFF. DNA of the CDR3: TGCGCCAGCTCCCAGGCCTACAATGAGCAGTTCTTC.

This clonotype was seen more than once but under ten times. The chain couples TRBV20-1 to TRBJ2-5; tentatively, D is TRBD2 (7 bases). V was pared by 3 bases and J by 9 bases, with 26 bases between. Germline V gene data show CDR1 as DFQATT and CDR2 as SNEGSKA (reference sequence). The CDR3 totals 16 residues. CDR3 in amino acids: CSARSIHKGGSEAQYF. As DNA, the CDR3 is TGCAGTGCTAGGTCAATTCATAAGGGGGGGAGCGAGGCCCAGTACTTC.